Listed here are 8 T cell receptor beta chains from one sample, sequenced in a study of blood T cell repertoires in COVID-19. The method was immunoSEQ multiplex PCR; TCRdb's version includes in-frame clones alone and lacks a portion of them. The repertoire consists of roughly 230,000 clones, with about 86% occurring once and the leading ten covering around 3.6%. The sequenced sample was PBMCs or T cells enriched from blood (not recorded which). The receptors here all came from a man aged 50 to 60 who had recovered from COVID-19.

This clone was counted between two and nine times. This chain connects TRBV4-3 to TRBJ1-2; a weak D match, TRBD1 (6 bases). V was cut by 4 bases and J by 8 bases, with 17 bases left in between. The germline CDR1 and CDR2 sequences are LGHNA and YSLEER. The CDR3 is 14 amino acids. CDR3 region: CASSPSGEGVGYTF. The CDR3 DNA reads as TGCGCCAGCAGCCCTTCAGGGGAGGGCGTCGGCTACACCTTC.

The CDR3 reads CASSKALQTYEQYF. The CDR3 DNA reads as TGTGCCAGCAGCAAAGCGCTGCAGACCTACGAGCAGTACTTC. The chain couples TRBV21-1 to TRBJ2-7; the D call in the table, TRBD1, was not verified against the DNA. TRBV21-1 is recorded as a pseudogene. The CDR3 totals 14 residues.

The chain recombines TRBV19 with TRBJ2-5; a possible D gene is TRBD1 (5 bases). Germline assignment: CDR1 LNHDA and CDR2 SQIVND (reference sequence). The CDR3 length is 13 residues. V gave up 7 bases and J gave up 0 bases, with 9 bases separating them. CDR3 in amino acids: CASTRTHQETQYF. The CDR3 nucleotides are TGTGCCAGTACTCGGACACACCAAGAGACCCAGTACTTC.

The gene calls are TRBV6-4 and TRBJ2-1; the match to TRBD2 covers 10 bases. V lost 5 bases to trimming and J lost 5 bases; unmatched junction nucleotides: 6. Germline CDR1 MRHNA, CDR2 SNTAGT. This CDR3 is built from 15 residues. The CDR3 sequence is CASSSGTSDHNEQFF. The CDR3 bases are TGTGCCAGCAGTTCCGGGACTAGCGACCACAATGAGCAGTTCTTC.

The chain joins TRBV7-9 to TRBJ2-7; 8 bases are shared with TRBD2. The CDR3 is 17 amino acids. Germline CDR1 reads SEHNR; CDR2 reads FQNEAQ (reference sequence). Germline trimming cut 4 bases from V and 5 bases from J; bases unmatched to any gene: 16. The CDR3 loop is CASSSLPRAGVSDEQYF. CDR3 DNA: TGTGCCAGCAGCTCCCTCCCGAGAGCGGGAGTTTCGGACGAGCAGTACTTC.

The chain carries TRBV9 and TRBJ2-2, with 7 bases lining up with TRBD1. This CDR3 contains 15 residues. Losses at the gene ends were 0 bases for V and 7 bases for J; bases not matched to a gene: 6. Germline CDR1 and CDR2: SGDLS and YYNGEE. The CDR3 DNA sequence: TGTGCCAGCAGCGTAGAAAGACAGGGTGTCGGGGAGCTGTTTTTT. This gives the protein CASSVERQGVGELFF.

The chain employs TRBV12-3 or TRBV12-4 and TRBJ2-7; no firm D call. Trimming took 2 bases from V and 1 from J, leaving 6 bases between them. This CDR3 is built from 13 residues. The CDR3 region is CASSLTASYEQYF. CDR3 sequence (DNA): TGTGCCAGCAGTTTAACAGCTTCCTACGAGCAGTACTTC.

V gene TRBV18 combines with J gene TRBJ1-3; the D is unclear. The V and J ends lost 4 bases and 1 base respectively, with 14 bases between them. The CDR3 extends over 16 amino acids. The V gene's germline CDR1 is KGHSH and CDR2 LQKENI. In nucleotides, the CDR3 is TGTGCCAGCTCACTTCTCTCGGAGGGATCTGGAAACACCATATATTTT. Translating gives CASSLLSEGSGNTIYF.